Following are 25 T cell receptor beta chains from one sample sequenced in a study of T cells in Graves' hyperthyroidism and ophthalmopathy. The investigators amplified TCR beta CDR3 regions from RNA transcripts. Initially, a first-round RT-PCR of the TCR CDR3 employed the HTBI primer set. TCRdb ran MiXCR on the multiplex PCR reads and lists one entry per CDR3 protein. The sample contains about 610,000 distinct CDR3 sequences, more than 15% of which appear only once. Input material: blood. These receptors all stem from a woman aged 40 to 50 with Graves' ophthalmopathy.

This clonotype has only a few counts. This rearrangement joins TRBV28 to TRBJ2-3; TRBD1 agrees at 9 bases. CDR3 length: 15 residues. Losses at the gene ends were 8 bases for V and 8 bases for J; bases not matched to a gene: 14. Germline V gives CDR1 MDHEN, CDR2 SYDVKM. The CDR3 DNA reads TGTGCCAGCGTAATCGGACAGGGGAAGTTAGCTACGCAGTATTTT. Translated: CASVIGQGKLATQYF.

This clonotype has a count of ten or more. The genes are TRBV7-2 and TRBJ2-5; D tentatively reads TRBD1 or TRBD2 (5 bases each). Germline CDR1 is SGHTA and CDR2 is FQGNSA. Trimming removed 1 base at V and 2 bases at J, with 17 bases between. There are 17 residues in the CDR3. CDR3 bases: TGTGCCAGCAGCTTAGGGGGCGGCGGACTGGAACAAGAGACCCAGTACTTC. Protein: CASSLGGGGLEQETQYF.

This clonotype was counted only a few times. The genes are TRBV13 and TRBJ1-4, with no clear D. The V gene lost 5 bases and the J gene lost 3 bases, with 10 bases spanning the gap. The CDR3 extends over 14 amino acids. The germline V gene encodes CDR1 PRHDT and CDR2 FYEKMQ (reference sequence). CDR3 in amino acids: CASSKTGPNEKLFF. The CDR3, as DNA: TGTGCCAGCAGCAAAACGGGCCCTAATGAAAAACTGTTTTTT.

This clonotype was recorded at least ten times. CDR3 nucleotide sequence: TGTGCCTGGAGAGGGACCGCGGGGGCGACCCAGTACTTC. As protein: CAWRGTAGATQYF. The chain uses TRBV30 and TRBJ2-5; D perhaps matches TRBD2 (7 bases). Germline V gene lookup returns CDR1 GTSNPN and CDR2 SVGIG (reference sequence). The CDR3 sequence is 13 residues long. Trimming shortened V by 3 bases and J by 7 bases, and 15 bases separated the two germline ends. Full variable domain (outside the CDR3, taken from reference TRBV30 and TRBJ2-5): SQTIHQWPATLVQPVGSPLSLECTVEGTSNPNLYWYRQAAGRGLQLLFYSVGIGQISSEVPQNLSASRPQDRQFILSSKKLLLSDSGFYLCAWRGTAGATQYFGPGTRLLVL.

V gene TRBV5-1 combines with J gene TRBJ1-6; a possible D gene is TRBD1 (5 bases). V lost 3 bases to trimming and J lost 8 bases, with 15 bases between them. Per germline, CDR1 SGHRS and CDR2 YFSETQ. This CDR3 contains 15 residues. Here the CDR3 reads CASSYTGAWDSPLHF. The CDR3 nucleotides read TGCGCCAGCAGCTACACCGGGGCCTGGGATTCACCCCTCCACTTT.

This clonotype was counted ten times or more. The chain combines TRBV12-3 or TRBV12-4 with TRBJ1-1; tentatively, D is TRBD1 (5 bases). The CDR3 extends over 14 amino acids. V gave up 5 bases and J gave up 1 base, with 11 bases separating them. CDR3 DNA sequence: TGTGCCAGCAGTCAGGGATTACGGAACACTGAAGCTTTCTTT. Translated, it gives CASSQGLRNTEAFF.

This clonotype has ten or more counts. The chain employs TRBV2 and TRBJ1-5; D is possibly TRBD1 (6 bases). Trimming cost V 5 bases and J 2 bases, with 25 bases left between them. The length of the CDR3 is 19 residues. Germline V gene sequence: CDR1 SNHLY, CDR2 FYNNEI. DNA of the CDR3: TGTGCCAGCAGTTTTAGGGCAGGGGCCGCTTTACAGGGCAATCAGCCCCAGCATTTT. Its translation: CASSFRAGAALQGNQPQHF.

With respect to this clonotype: A much larger clonotype is one base distant, so this may be a read error. The chain couples TRBV20-1 to TRBJ2-7, with 12 positions matching TRBD2. Looked up from germline, CDR1 is DFQATT and CDR2 is SNEGSKA (reference sequence). The CDR3 is 15 residues long. Losses at the gene ends were 1 base for V and 6 bases for J; bases not matched to a gene: 7. DNA of the CDR3: TGCAGTGCTAGAGCTCAACTAGCGGGAGGACTCGAGCAGTACTTC. Protein sequence: CSARAQLAGGLEQYF.

This clonotype has at least ten counts. The CDR3 here is CASMLGLGGTQYF. CDR3 bases: TGTGCCAGCATGCTAGGTTTGGGGGGGACCCAGTACTTC. V is TRBV6-1 and J is TRBJ2-5, with a possible D match to TRBD2 (6 bases). Trimming shortened V by 7 bases and J by 7 bases, and 16 bases separated the two germline ends. The germline gives CDR1 MNHNS, CDR2 SASEGT. The CDR3 totals 13 residues.

Concerning this clonotype itself: Because the CDR3 is missing its conserved closing phenylalanine or tryptophan, this is likely a read error. V usage is TRBV5-1 and J usage is TRBJ2-7; D is tentatively TRBD1 or TRBD2 (6 bases each). This CDR3 spans 15 amino acids. Trimming removed 7 bases from V and 0 bases from J, with 17 bases in between. CDR1 and CDR2 from the germline V gene are SGHRS and YFSETQ. This chain's CDR3 is CASASGGTISYEQYS. The CDR3 DNA reads TGCGCCAGCGCGTCTGGAGGGACAATCTCCTACGAGCAGTACTCC.

Concerning this clonotype: A much larger clone lies a single base off, so this may be a read error. This chain uses TRBV3-1 with TRBJ2-5; the D call may be TRBD1 or TRBD2 (5 bases each). Germline V gives CDR1 LGHDT, CDR2 YNNKEL (reference sequence). There are 12 residues in the CDR3. The CDR3 DNA is TGTGCCTTCCGGGGCAGTCAAGAGATCCAGTACTTC. Translation gives CAFRGSQEIQYF.

This clonotype came up many times. The rearrangement joins TRBV27 to TRBJ2-3, with 10 bases identical to TRBD2. This CDR3 comprises 13 residues. Germline V CDR1 and CDR2: MNHEY, SMNVEV (reference sequence). V trimming: 10 bases; J trimming: 3 bases; junction bases outside the gene matches: 4. For the CDR3, the DNA is TGTGCCATCCGGACTAGCGGAACAGATACGCAGTATTTT. It yields the protein CAIRTSGTDTQYF.

A remark on this clonotype: This may come from a read error, since a much larger clone is one base off. This chain joins TRBV24-1 and TRBJ2-2; 11 bases are shared with TRBD2. Germline CDR1 reads KGHDR; CDR2 reads SFDVKD. The CDR3 covers 16 residues. In DNA, the CDR3 is TGTGCCACCAGTGATGGGACTAGCGGAGACACCGGGGATCTGTTTTTT. This codes for CATSDGTSGDTGDLFF.

The V and J genes are TRBV28 and TRBJ2-3; D may be TRBD1 (6 bases). Trimming cost V 6 bases and J 3 bases, with 13 bases left between them. Germline V gene lookup returns CDR1 MDHEN and CDR2 SYDVKM. The CDR3 has 14 residues. The CDR3 DNA follows: TGTGCCAGCAGAGTCGCAGGGGCAACAGATACGCAGTATTTT. Translating it yields CASRVAGATDTQYF.

V gene TRBV5-1 combines with J gene TRBJ1-1, with D possibly matching TRBD1 (5 bases). The V end lost 4 bases, the J end lost 11 bases, and 12 bases lay between the germline ends. CDR3 length: 11 amino acids. Germline loops: CDR1 SGHRS, CDR2 YFSETQ. CDR3 bases: TGCGCCAGCAGCCGGGGGGGGTATGCTTTCTTT. Translation gives CASSRGGYAFF.

This clonotype showed up just a few times. This clone may be a read error of a much larger clone one base away. This rearrangement joins TRBV11-3 to TRBJ2-1, with 9 positions matching TRBD2. The CDR3 has 18 residues. CDR1 and CDR2 from the germline V gene are SGHNT and YENEEA. The CDR3 DNA sequence: TGTACCAGCAGCTTAGATATCTGGGGTAGCGGGAGACGCAATGAGCAGTTCTTC. It is translated as CTSSLDIWGSGRRNEQFF.

This clonotype came up many times. V gene TRBV28 combines with J gene TRBJ2-2; D is undetermined. This CDR3 contains 12 residues. The V gene lost 6 bases and the J gene lost 6 bases, with 8 bases spanning the gap. Germline CDR1 and CDR2: MDHEN and SYDVKM. CDR3 amino acids: CASSLTPGELFF. The CDR3 DNA reads as TGTGCCAGCAGCCTGACCCCCGGGGAGCTGTTTTTT.

This clonotype occurred many times. The rearrangement uses TRBV6-6 and TRBJ2-7, with D possibly being TRBD1 (5 bases). The V and J ends lost 0 bases and 2 bases respectively, with 14 bases between them. Looked up from germline, CDR1 is MNHNY and CDR2 is SVGAGI (reference sequence). The CDR3 has 16 amino acids. CDR3 in amino acids: CASSYSIRDPPYEQYF. In DNA, the CDR3 is TGTGCCAGCAGTTACTCGATCAGGGATCCCCCCTACGAGCAGTACTTC.

This clonotype was seen at least ten times. The rearrangement links TRBV29-1 to TRBJ2-3, with TRBD1 identical over 9 bases. After removal of 7 bases from V and 1 base from J, the junction contained 9 bases not matched to a gene. CDR3 length: 15 amino acids. The germline gives CDR1 SQVTM, CDR2 ANQGSEA. CDR3 region: CSEGTGKEGTDTQYF. DNA for the CDR3: TGCAGCGAGGGGACAGGGAAGGAAGGCACAGATACGCAGTATTTT.

This clonotype was detected only a few times. The V call is TRBV5-1, the J call TRBJ2-3; maybe TRBD1 (6 bases). The V gene lost 4 bases and the J gene lost 0 bases, with 15 bases spanning the gap. Germline V gives CDR1 SGHRS, CDR2 YFSETQ. CDR3 size: 16 residues. CDR3 coding DNA: TGCGCCAGCAGCCCTGACAGGAGAGGGAGCACAGATACGCAGTATTTT. Protein: CASSPDRRGSTDTQYF.

The CDR3 loop is CASSLDRGSGQPQHF. CDR3 coding DNA: TGTGCCAGCAGCCTGGACAGGGGATCGGGTCAGCCCCAGCATTTT. The V and J genes are TRBV12-3 or TRBV12-4 and TRBJ1-5; 9 positions agree with TRBD1. CDR3 length: 15 amino acids. Trimming at V came to 6 bases and at J to 6 bases, leaving 9 bases not matched to a gene.

This clonotype has a count of ten or more. The chain links TRBV29-1 to TRBJ2-5, with TRBD2 matching 7 bases. J gave up 5 bases and V 2 bases, and 8 bases lay outside the gene matches. CDR1 SQVTM and CDR2 ANQGSEA come from the germline V gene. The CDR3 consists of 14 residues. The CDR3 DNA is TGCAGCGTTGAAAGGCTAGCGGACTGGGAGACCCAGTACTTC. The encoded protein is CSVERLADWETQYF.

This clonotype was found a few times. The chain joins TRBV3-1 to TRBJ2-3; D is unclear. Trimming shortened V by 2 bases and J by 6 bases, and 12 bases separated the two germline ends. This CDR3 contains 14 residues. Germline V gene data show CDR1 as LGHDT and CDR2 as YNNKEL (reference sequence). The CDR3 nucleotides are TGTGCCAGCAGCCAATTCGTGGCTGCGGATACGCAGTATTTT. Encoded protein: CASSQFVAADTQYF.

This clonotype was counted a few times. The chain recombines TRBV6-1 with TRBJ2-3, with D hard to call. The CDR3 sequence is 15 residues long. Between the trimmed V and J ends, which lost 5 bases and 0 bases, there was a span of 12 bases. The germline CDR1 and CDR2 sequences are MNHNS and SASEGT. CDR3 sequence (DNA): TGTGCCAGCAGTTCCCACGGTAAAAGCACAGATACGCAGTATTTT. This translates into CASSSHGKSTDTQYF.

This chain links TRBV28 with TRBJ2-6; no definite D call. V was shortened by 5 bases and J by 0 bases, with 11 bases between the two germline ends. Germline V gene sequence: CDR1 MDHEN, CDR2 SYDVKM. CDR3 length: 16 residues. The CDR3 spells CASSLLKPSGANVLTF. CDR3 DNA sequence: TGTGCCAGCAGTCTTCTGAAGCCCTCTGGGGCCAACGTCCTGACTTTC. Using reference TRBV28 and TRBJ2-6 for the parts outside the CDR3, the full variable domain is DVKVTQSSRYLVKRTGEKVFLECVQDMDHENMFWYRQDPGLGLRLIYFSYDVKMKEKGDIPEGYSVSREKKERFSLILESASTNQTSMYLCASSLLKPSGANVLTFGAGSRLTVL.